This is a list of T cell receptor beta chains from one sample in a study of T cell responses to AZD1222 COVID-19 vaccine. Profiled with immunoSEQ multiplex PCR; TCRdb holds only in-frame clones, not every one. The data contain under 150,000 clones, about 90% of them singletons. Here the sequenced sample was peripheral blood, taken on day 0 of AZD1222 vaccination. These receptors all come from an adult in good health. Each CDR3 is given with its conserved first and last residue. A D gene is named only where the DNA matches it firmly. The size field is filled for only some rows; it gives once, few, many or a size class.

>TRBD1|TRBV18|.|TRBJ2-2
TGTGCCAGCTCACCCCGGGGACAGGGAGCGAACACCGGGGAGCTGTTTTTT
CASSPRGQGANTGELFF
>.|TRBV7-2|.|TRBJ2-7
TGTGCCAGCAGCTTAACGGCCACCTACGAGCAGTACTTC
CASSLTATYEQYF
>TRBD1|TRBV28|.|TRBJ2-7
TGTGCCAGCAGTTGGGACAGGGCCCCCTACGAGCAGTACTTC
CASSWDRAPYEQYF
>.|TRBV6-1|.|TRBJ1-5
TGTGCCAGCAGTGAAAATTTTCGGTCTAGCAATCAGCCCCAGCATTTT
CASSENFRSSNQPQHF
>TRBD2|TRBV28|.|TRBJ2-7
TGTGCCAGCAGTATAGGGACTAGCGGGACCTACGAGCAGTACTTC
CASSIGTSGTYEQYF
>.|TRBV19|.|TRBJ1-2
TGTGCCAGTAGTATTTTCCAGGGAGGATTGGATGGCTACACCTTC
CASSIFQGGLDGYTF
>.|TRBV6-2/TRBV6-3|.|TRBJ1-3
TGTGCCAGCAGTTACTCCGACAACGGAAACACCATATATTTT
CASSYSDNGNTIYF
>.|TRBV20-1|once|TRBJ1-1
TGCAGTGCTAGTCGGCCACCCATGAACACTGAAGCTTTCTTT
CSASRPPMNTEAFF
>TRBD1|TRBV30|.|TRBJ2-6
TGTGCCTGGAGTCGAGACAGGGCTGGGGCCAACGTCCTGACTTTC
CAWSRDRAGANVLTF
>TRBD2|TRBV6-2/TRBV6-3|few|TRBJ2-7
TGTGCCAGCAGTCCCACTAGCGAACCCTACGAGCAGTACTTC
CASSPTSEPYEQYF
>.|TRBV5-1|.|TRBJ1-2
TGCGCCAGCAGCTTGCAAGCACTCCCCGGCAATGGCTACACCTTC
CASSLQALPGNGYTF
>.|TRBV2|.|TRBJ1-6
TGTGCCAGCAGGGGGACACCCGGCTTAAAAAATTCACCCCTCCACTTT
CASRGTPGLKNSPLHF
>.|TRBV19|.|TRBJ1-4
TGTGCCAGTAGTATGGGATTTGCAACTAATGAAAAACTGTTTTTT
CASSMGFATNEKLFF
>.|TRBV11-3|once|TRBJ2-7
TGTGCCAGCAGCTTAGACAACGAGCAGTACTTC
CASSLDNEQYF
>.|TRBV3-1/TRBV3-2|.|TRBJ2-3
TGTGCCAGCAGCACAGGCGAAGCGCAGTATTTT
CASSTGEAQYF
>.|TRBV6-4|.|TRBJ2-1
TGTGCCAGCAGTGACCAACCCTCCCGGGGGGAGCAGTTCTTC
CASSDQPSRGEQFF
>TRBD1|TRBV29-1|.|TRBJ1-2
TGCAGCGTCGGACAGGGGGGGAACTATGGCTACACCTTC
CSVGQGGNYGYTF
>.|TRBV6-4|once|TRBJ1-6
TGTGCCAGCAGCCAGGGTCGGGGCTCACCCCTCCACTTT
CASSQGRGSPLHF
>.|TRBV4-3|.|TRBJ2-1
TGCGCCAGCAGCCAAGCTTGGTCGAGCTCCTACAATGAGCAGTTCTTC
CASSQAWSSSYNEQFF
>.|TRBV4-3|.|TRBJ1-2
TGCGCCAGCAGCCAAGAAAGGGGTAACCTTAACTATGGCTACACCTTC
CASSQERGNLNYGYTF
>.|TRBV15|few|TRBJ1-6
TGTGCCACCAGCAGAGACTTACAGGGAAAAGGTTCACCCCTCCACTTT
CATSRDLQGKGSPLHF
>.|TRBV6-2/TRBV6-3|.|TRBJ2-2
TGTGCCAGCAGCTTACAGGGCAACACCGGGGAGCTGTTTTTT
CASSLQGNTGELFF
>TRBD1|TRBV13|.|TRBJ2-7
TGTGCCAGCAGCCTCTGGGACAGGGAGTACGAGCAGTACTTC
CASSLWDREYEQYF
>TRBD1|TRBV19|.|TRBJ2-7
TGTGCCAGTAGTATTCCTGGACAGGGTTTGTACGAGCAGTACTTC
CASSIPGQGLYEQYF
>TRBD1|TRBV19|.|TRBJ2-7
TGTGCCAGTAGTACGGGACAGTCAGTTTTGGACGAGCAGTACTTC
CASSTGQSVLDEQYF
>.|TRBV29-1|.|TRBJ1-1
TGCAGCGAAATCTTAGGGGCCGCTGAAGCTTTCTTT
CSEILGAAEAFF
>.|TRBV30|.|TRBJ2-7
TGTGCCTGGACCCTAGGGGGAGGGGAGCAGTACTTC
CAWTLGGGEQYF
>.|TRBV21-1|.|TRBJ2-5
TGTGCCAGCAGCAAACCCCAGGGGGGAGAGACCCAGTACTTC
CASSKPQGGETQYF